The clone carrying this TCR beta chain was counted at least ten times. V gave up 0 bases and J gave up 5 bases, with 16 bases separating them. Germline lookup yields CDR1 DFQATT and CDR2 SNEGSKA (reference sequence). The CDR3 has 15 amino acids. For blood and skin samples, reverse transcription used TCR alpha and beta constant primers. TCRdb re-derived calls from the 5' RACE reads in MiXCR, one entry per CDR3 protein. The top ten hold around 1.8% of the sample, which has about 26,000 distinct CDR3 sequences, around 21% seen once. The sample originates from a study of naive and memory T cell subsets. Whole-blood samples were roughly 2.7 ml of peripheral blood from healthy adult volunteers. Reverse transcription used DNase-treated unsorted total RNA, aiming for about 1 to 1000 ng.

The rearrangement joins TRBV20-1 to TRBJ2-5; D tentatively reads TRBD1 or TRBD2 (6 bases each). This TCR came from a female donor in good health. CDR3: CSARDLRGPGETQYF. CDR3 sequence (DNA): TGCAGTGCTAGAGATCTTCGGGGGCCTGGTGAGACCCAGTACTTC.